This TCR beta chain was identified during a study of blood T cell repertoires in COVID-19 (dated by TCRdb to 2018 to 2021). Concerning the study at large: Samples from collaborators originated in the United States, Italy and Spain and spanned both the acute and convalescent phases of COVID-19. The sample metadata nearly always contained a de-identified subject ID, COVID-19 status, age in years and sex. Samples came from the ongoing ImmuneRACE study (first 160 participants) plus 1,254 subjects from 6 global collaborators. The material from the prospective study consisted of cDNA or gDNA derived from T cells, B-cell-depleted T cells, or PBMCs. The repertoires were made available in a free public database intended to serve as a resource for research on the immune response to SARS-CoV-2. Where available, HLA class I and class II types were obtained from metadata supplied by the sample provider rather than from assay-based typing. Subjects who had been exposed to COVID-19, were actively infected with it, or had recovered from it provided the deeply sampled blood TCRbeta repertoires that made up the dataset.

This clone was counted a few times. Its antigen is still unknown. No quality values exist for individual bases; no much larger clone is one base distant. Participants in the prospective study were aged roughly 18 to 90 years, lived in 24 United States geographic areas, and enrolled through a virtual design. To assign participants to cohorts, the prospective study relied on clinical history that participants themselves reported in a screening survey and a study questionnaire. In the prospective study, whole blood, serum and a nasopharyngeal or oropharyngeal swab were collected from each participant by mobile phlebotomists. Additional blood draws and questionnaires over an approximately two-month period could optionally be provided by prospective study participants. Before DNA extraction, blood samples from the prospective study were shipped at room temperature or frozen. TCRbeta CDR3 regions were amplified from genomic DNA by means of the immunoSEQ Assay, a bias-controlled multiplex PCR. Processing in the source paper ran as follows. The number of nucleated cells in each sample was estimated by amplification of reference gene primers within the assay. To quantify the absolute abundance of each unique TCRbeta CDR3 rearrangement, sequence reads were collapsed and filtered. For each sample, productive Simpson clonality was calculated as the square root of Simpson's diversity index across productive rearrangements. Held by TCRdb, this immuneACCESS table contains in-frame sequences only and omits some clones. Under half of the omission traces to an unresolved V gene where checked; the cause of the rest is unknown. From that table come the V and J calls and clone size; the DNA was used to work out D and trimming. Counted in this sample were roughly 180,000 clones; over 70% of them appeared once. Around 3.6% of the sample belongs to the ten largest clones.

The CDR3 runs 17 residues from the cysteine to the phenylalanine. The read is trimmed to its CDR3 DNA, 51 bases read in frame from base 1. V is cut by 5 bases and J by 3 bases, and the space between the germline ends is 20 bases. From a lookup of the germline V gene (reference sequence), CDR1 and CDR2 are LNHDA and SQIVND. Beyond this particular receptor, the publication reports: The quantity of clinical and demographic metadata differed by source and by participant and was supplied without curation.

The sample taken for sequencing was PBMCs or T cells enriched from blood (not recorded which). The sequence came from a woman in her fifties or sixties in a cohort exposed to, infected with or recovered from COVID-19 (not recorded which). Recombination connected TRBV19 to TRBJ2-1; the D gene is perhaps TRBD2, on 5 matching bases. CDR3 reads: CASSDPGLAGGYNEQFF. The DNA reads as follows: TGTGCCAGTAGTGACCCCGGGCTAGCAGGTGGCTACAATGAGCAGTTCTTC.